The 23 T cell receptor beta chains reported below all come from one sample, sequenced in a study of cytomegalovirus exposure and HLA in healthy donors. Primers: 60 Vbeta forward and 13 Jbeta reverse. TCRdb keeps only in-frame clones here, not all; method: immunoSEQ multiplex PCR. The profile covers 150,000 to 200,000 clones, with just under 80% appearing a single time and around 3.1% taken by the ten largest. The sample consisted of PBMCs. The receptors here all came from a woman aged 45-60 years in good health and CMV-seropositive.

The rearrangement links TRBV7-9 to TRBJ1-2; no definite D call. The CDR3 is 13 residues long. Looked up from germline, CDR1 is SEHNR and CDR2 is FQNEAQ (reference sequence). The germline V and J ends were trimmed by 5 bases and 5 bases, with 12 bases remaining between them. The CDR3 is CASSLGNLYGYTF. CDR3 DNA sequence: TGTGCCAGCAGCCTCGGGAATCTTTATGGCTACACCTTC.

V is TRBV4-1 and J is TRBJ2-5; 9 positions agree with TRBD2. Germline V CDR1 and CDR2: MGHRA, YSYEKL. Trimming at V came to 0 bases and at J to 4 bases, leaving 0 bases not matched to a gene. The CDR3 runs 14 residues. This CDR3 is CASSQELAGETQYF. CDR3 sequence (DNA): TGCGCCAGCAGCCAAGAACTAGCGGGAGAGACCCAGTACTTC.

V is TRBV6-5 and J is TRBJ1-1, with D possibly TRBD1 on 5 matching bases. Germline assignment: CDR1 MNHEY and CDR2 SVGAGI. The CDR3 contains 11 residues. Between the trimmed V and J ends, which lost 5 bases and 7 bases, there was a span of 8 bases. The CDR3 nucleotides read TGTGCCAGCAGTCATGACAGTGAAGCTTTCTTT. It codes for CASSHDSEAFF.

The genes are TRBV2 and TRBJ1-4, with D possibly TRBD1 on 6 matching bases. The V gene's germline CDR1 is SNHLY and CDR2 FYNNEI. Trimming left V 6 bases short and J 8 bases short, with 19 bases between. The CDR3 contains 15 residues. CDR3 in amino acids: CASSEAGGKREKLFF. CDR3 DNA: TGTGCCAGCAGCGAGGCTGGGGGCAAGAGGGAAAAACTGTTTTTT.

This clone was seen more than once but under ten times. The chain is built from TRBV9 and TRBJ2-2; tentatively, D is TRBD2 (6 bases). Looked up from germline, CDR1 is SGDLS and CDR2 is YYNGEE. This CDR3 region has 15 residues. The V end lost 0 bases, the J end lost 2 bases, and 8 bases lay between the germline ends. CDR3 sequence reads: CASSVDGGNTGELFF. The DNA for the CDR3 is TGTGCCAGCAGCGTAGACGGGGGAAACACCGGGGAGCTGTTTTTT.

CDR3 sequence (DNA): TGTGCCAGCAGCTTAGAACTAGCGGGGGCAAGCACAGATACGCAGTATTTT. Translated, it gives CASSLELAGASTDTQYF. V usage is TRBV11-2 and J usage is TRBJ2-3; TRBD2 matches 11 bases. The CDR3 contains 17 residues. The V segment lost 0 bases and the J segment 0 bases; nucleotides outside the gene matches: 2. Germline lookup yields CDR1 SGHAT and CDR2 FQNNGV.

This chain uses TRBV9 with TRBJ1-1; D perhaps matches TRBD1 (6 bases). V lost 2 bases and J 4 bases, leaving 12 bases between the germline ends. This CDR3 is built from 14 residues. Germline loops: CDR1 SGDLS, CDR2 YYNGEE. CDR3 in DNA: TGTGCCAGCAGCGTGAACAGGGTGGGCACTGAAGCTTTCTTT. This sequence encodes CASSVNRVGTEAFF.

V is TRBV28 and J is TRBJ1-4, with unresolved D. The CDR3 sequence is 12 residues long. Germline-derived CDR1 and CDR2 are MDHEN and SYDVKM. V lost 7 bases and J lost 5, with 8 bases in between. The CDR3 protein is CASNLWNEKLFF. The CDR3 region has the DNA TGTGCCAGCAACTTGTGGAATGAAAAACTGTTTTTT.

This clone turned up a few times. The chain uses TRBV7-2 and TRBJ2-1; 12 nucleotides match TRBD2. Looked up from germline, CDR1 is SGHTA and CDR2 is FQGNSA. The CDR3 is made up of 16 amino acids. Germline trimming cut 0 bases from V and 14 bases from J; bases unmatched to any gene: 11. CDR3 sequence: CASSLAWTSGDDVKFF. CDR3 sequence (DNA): TGTGCCAGCAGCTTAGCTTGGACTAGCGGGGATGATGTGAAGTTCTTC. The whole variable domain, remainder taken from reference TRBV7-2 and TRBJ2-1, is GAGVSQSPSNKVTEKGKDVELRCDPISGHTALYWYRQSLGQGLEFLIYFQGNSAPDKSGLPSDRFSAERTGGSVSTLTIQRTQQEDSAVYLCASSLAWTSGDDVKFFGPGTRLTVL.

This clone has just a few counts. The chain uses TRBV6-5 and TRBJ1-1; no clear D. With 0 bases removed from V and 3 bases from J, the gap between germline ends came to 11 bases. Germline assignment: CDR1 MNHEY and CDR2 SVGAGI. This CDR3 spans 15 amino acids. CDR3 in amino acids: CASSYSGRKDTEAFF. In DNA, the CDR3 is TGTGCCAGCAGTTACTCCGGGAGAAAGGACACTGAAGCTTTCTTT.

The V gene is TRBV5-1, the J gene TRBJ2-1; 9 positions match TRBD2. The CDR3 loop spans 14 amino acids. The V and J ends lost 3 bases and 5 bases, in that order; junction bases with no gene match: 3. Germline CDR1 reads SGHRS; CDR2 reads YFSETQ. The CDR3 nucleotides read TGCGCCAGCAGCTCGACTAGCGGACACAATGAGCAGTTCTTC. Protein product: CASSSTSGHNEQFF.

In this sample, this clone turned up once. This chain's CDR3 is CASSQGLAGVDTQYF. As DNA, the CDR3 is TGTGCCAGCAGCCAAGGACTAGCGGGAGTAGATACGCAGTATTTT. The rearrangement uses TRBV4-2 and TRBJ2-3; 12 bases agree with TRBD2. The CDR3 has 15 amino acids. The germline CDR1 and CDR2 sequences are LGHNA and YNFKEQ. The junction had 1 base not matched to a gene; V was cut back by 1 base and J by 5 bases.

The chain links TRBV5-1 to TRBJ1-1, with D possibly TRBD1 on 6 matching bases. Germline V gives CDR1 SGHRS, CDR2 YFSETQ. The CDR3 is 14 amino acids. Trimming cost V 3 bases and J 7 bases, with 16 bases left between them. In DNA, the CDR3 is TGCGCCAGCAGCTCAGGGTCAGGGGTCGGTGAAGCTTTCTTT. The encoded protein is CASSSGSGVGEAFF.

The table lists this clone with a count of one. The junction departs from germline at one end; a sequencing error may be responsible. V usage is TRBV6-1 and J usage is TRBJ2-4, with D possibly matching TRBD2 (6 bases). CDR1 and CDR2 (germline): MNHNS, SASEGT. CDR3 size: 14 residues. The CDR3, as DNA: TGTGCCAGCATCGAAAGGGACTCATTAAACAGTCAGTACTTC. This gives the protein CASIERDSLNSQYF.

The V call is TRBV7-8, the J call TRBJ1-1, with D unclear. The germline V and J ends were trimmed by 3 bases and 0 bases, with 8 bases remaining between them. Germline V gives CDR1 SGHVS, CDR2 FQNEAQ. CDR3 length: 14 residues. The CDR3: CASSFAGLNTEAFF. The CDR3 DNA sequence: TGTGCCAGCAGCTTTGCAGGTCTGAACACTGAAGCTTTCTTT.

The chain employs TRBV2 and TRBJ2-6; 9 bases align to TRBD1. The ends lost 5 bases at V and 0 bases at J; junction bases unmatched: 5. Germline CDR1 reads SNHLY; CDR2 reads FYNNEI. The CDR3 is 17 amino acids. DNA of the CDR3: TGTGCCAGCAGTTGGGGGGGACAGGGCTCTGGGGCCAACGTCCTGACTTTC. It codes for CASSWGGQGSGANVLTF.

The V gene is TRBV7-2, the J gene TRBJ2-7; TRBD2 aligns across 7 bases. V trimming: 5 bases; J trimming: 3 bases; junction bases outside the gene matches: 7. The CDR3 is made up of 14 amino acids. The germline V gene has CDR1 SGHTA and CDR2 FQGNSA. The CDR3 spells CASSPGLVNYEQYF. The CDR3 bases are TGTGCCAGCAGCCCCGGACTAGTGAACTACGAGCAGTACTTC.

The CDR3 DNA reads as TGTGCCAGCAGTTCCCGCTCCTACAATGAGCAGTTCTTC. Encoded protein: CASSSRSYNEQFF. The chain joins TRBV27 to TRBJ2-1; D is unresolved. V was clipped by 4 bases and J by 0 bases, with 4 bases between them. The CDR3 consists of 13 residues. Germline V gene lookup returns CDR1 MNHEY and CDR2 SMNVEV (reference sequence).

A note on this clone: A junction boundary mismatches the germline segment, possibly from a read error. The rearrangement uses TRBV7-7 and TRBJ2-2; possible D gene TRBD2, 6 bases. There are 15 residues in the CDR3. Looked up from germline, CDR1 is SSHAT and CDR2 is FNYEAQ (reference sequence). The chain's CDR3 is CASSPWPGGSGELFF. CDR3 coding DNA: TGTGCTAGCAGCCCATGGCCCGGGGGAAGCGGGGAGCTGTTTTTT.

CDR3 sequence reads: CASSPGLSYNEQFF. CDR3 DNA sequence: TGTGCCAGCAGCCCGGGACTCTCCTACAATGAGCAGTTCTTC. The chain employs TRBV5-5 and TRBJ2-1, with D possibly TRBD2 on 6 matching bases. Trimming shortened V by 4 bases and J by 0 bases, and 8 bases separated the two germline ends. The CDR3 has 14 amino acids. Germline-derived CDR1 and CDR2 are SGHKS and YYEKEE (reference sequence).

This CDR3 is CASSGEGPQFF. As DNA, the CDR3 is TGTGCCAGCAGCGGAGAGGGCCCTCAGTTCTTC. This sequence joins TRBV2 and TRBJ2-1, with a weak D call TRBD2 (5 bases). In germline, CDR1 is SNHLY, CDR2 FYNNEI. The CDR3 extends over 11 amino acids. Trimming removed 6 bases at V and 13 bases at J, with 13 bases between.

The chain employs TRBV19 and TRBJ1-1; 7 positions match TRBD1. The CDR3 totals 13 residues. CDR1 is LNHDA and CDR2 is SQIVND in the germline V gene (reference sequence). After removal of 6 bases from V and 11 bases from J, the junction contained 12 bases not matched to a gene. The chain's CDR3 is CASSGTAGLRAFF. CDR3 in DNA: TGTGCCAGTAGCGGGACAGCAGGGCTTCGGGCTTTCTTT.

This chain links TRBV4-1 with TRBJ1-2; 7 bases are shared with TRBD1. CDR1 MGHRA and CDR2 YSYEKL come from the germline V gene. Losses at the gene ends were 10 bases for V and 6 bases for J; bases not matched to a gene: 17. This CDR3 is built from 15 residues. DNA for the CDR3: TGCGCCACCACACTCACTTTCGGGGACAGAGATGGCTACACCTTC. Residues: CATTLTFGDRDGYTF.